This entry describes one TCR beta chain. The table came from immunoSEQ multiplex PCR; TCRdb's copy has only in-frame clones and leaves some out. The repertoire holds about 230,000 clones, with roughly 81% as singletons. This CDR3 has 18 residues. V was cut by 3 bases and J by 0 bases, with 19 bases left in between. Germline lookup yields CDR1 SGDLS and CDR2 YYNGEE. The data were obtained in a study of blood T cell repertoires in COVID-19. The clonotype comes from a man aged 40-50 years with acute or convalescent COVID-19. The chain couples TRBV9 to TRBJ1-3; D call uncertain. Sample: peripheral blood. The CDR3 sequence is CASSAGVRASNSGNTIYF. The CDR3 DNA reads as TGTGCCAGCAGCGCTGGCGTGAGGGCCTCAAACTCTGGAAACACCATATATTTT.